The 21 T cell receptor beta chains listed next were all sequenced from one sample in a study of T cells in localized non-small cell lung cancer. Repertoires were generated with immunoSEQ multiplex PCR, while TCRdb's copy carries only in-frame clones and drops some. The sample has more than 20,000 clones, 75% to 90% seen once; the top ten hold approximately 22%. The sequenced sample was PBMCs, obtained before any cancer treatment. The receptors shown here come from a man aged 40 to 69 with stage II squamous cell lung carcinoma.

This chain uses TRBV7-3 with TRBJ2-1; TRBD2 matches 11 bases. The CDR3 sequence is 15 residues long. The germline V gene has CDR1 SGHTA and CDR2 FQGTGA. V was pared by 5 bases and J by 9 bases, with 9 bases of the junction left unmatched. The CDR3 spells CASSQTSGGGLEQFF. Here the CDR3 DNA reads TGTGCCAGCAGCCAAACTAGCGGGGGAGGTCTTGAGCAGTTCTTC.

A remark on this clone: At one of its ends the junction is not consistent with the germline gene, which may arise from a read error. The V call is TRBV7-7, the J call TRBJ2-7; the match to TRBD1 covers 7 bases. The CDR3 runs to 13 residues. The germline V gene encodes CDR1 SSHAT and CDR2 FNYEAQ (reference sequence). CDR3 nucleotides: TGTGCTAGCAGCCAATCGACAGGGAGTGAGCAGTACTTC. Protein sequence: CASSQSTGSEQYF.

V and J are TRBV5-1 and TRBJ2-4; TRBD1 matches at 7 bases. The CDR3 extends over 15 amino acids. CDR1 and CDR2 (germline): SGHRS, YFSETQ. The V gene end was trimmed by 0 bases and the J gene end by 7 bases; junction bases not matched to a gene: 7. The CDR3 region is CASSLESGGGNIQYF. CDR3 in DNA: TGCGCCAGCAGCTTGGAGTCAGGGGGTGGCAACATTCAGTACTTC.

The rearrangement links TRBV29-1 to TRBJ2-1; perhaps TRBD1 as D (6 bases). Trimming shortened V by 4 bases and J by 0 bases, and 19 bases separated the two germline ends. Per the germline V gene, CDR1 is SQVTM and CDR2 is ANQGSEA. The CDR3 has 17 residues. The DNA for the CDR3 is TGCAGCGTTGTATCCCGCCACAGGGAACGCTCCTACAATGAGCAGTTCTTC. Translated, it gives CSVVSRHRERSYNEQFF.

The chain links TRBV6-4 to TRBJ1-3; 10 nucleotides match TRBD1. The CDR3 totals 17 residues. CDR1 and CDR2 (germline): MRHNA, SNTAGT. Unmatched junction bases numbered 9, after V lost 4 bases and J lost 3 bases. CDR3 region: CASSARDRGVGGNTIYF. The CDR3, as DNA: TGTGCCAGCAGTGCAAGGGACAGGGGTGTAGGTGGAAACACCATATATTTT.

The chain employs TRBV7-4 and TRBJ2-7, with 7 bases lining up with TRBD2. CDR1 SGHVT and CDR2 SQSDAQ come from the germline V gene. Trimming removed 2 bases from V and 2 bases from J; junction bases left unmatched: 6. The CDR3 sequence is 15 residues long. DNA of the CDR3: TGTGCCAGCAGCTTACCGACTAGCTTCCCCTACGAGCAGTACTTC. Encoded protein: CASSLPTSFPYEQYF.

The sample holds one count of this clone. V usage is TRBV5-4 and J usage is TRBJ1-4, with no clear D. V was trimmed by 5 bases and J by 7 bases, leaving 6 bases between them. CDR1 and CDR2 from the germline V gene are SGHNT and YYREEE (reference sequence). The CDR3 runs to 11 residues. This CDR3 reads CASSKGEKLFF. CDR3 in DNA: TGTGCCAGCAGTAAGGGTGAAAAACTGTTTTTT. The whole variable domain, filled in from reference TRBV5-4 and TRBJ1-4, reads ETGVTQSPTHLIKTRGQQVTLRCSSQSGHNTVSWYQQALGQGPQFIFQYYREEENGRGNFPPRFSGLQFPNYSSELNVNALELDDSALYLCASSKGEKLFFGSGTQLSVL.

V gene TRBV9 combines with J gene TRBJ2-7, with TRBD2 identical over 9 bases. The CDR3 is made up of 14 amino acids. After removal of 7 bases from V and 5 bases from J, the junction contained 10 bases not matched to a gene. Germline V CDR1 and CDR2: SGDLS, YYNGEE. CDR3 sequence: CASRRGGRADEQYF. In DNA form, the CDR3 reads TGTGCCAGCCGTAGGGGCGGGAGGGCCGACGAGCAGTACTTC.

The genes are TRBV2 and TRBJ2-2; the D gene is possibly TRBD2 (5 bases). This CDR3 contains 15 residues. CDR1 SNHLY and CDR2 FYNNEI come from the germline V gene. The V end was cut by 8 bases, the J end by 8 bases, with 21 bases between. The CDR3 sequence is CASGLTPLPGGELFF. The CDR3 nucleotides are TGTGCCAGCGGACTGACTCCACTACCTGGGGGGGAGCTGTTTTTT.

J is TRBJ2-3 and V is TRBV2; D is ambiguous. Germline V gene lookup returns CDR1 SNHLY and CDR2 FYNNEI. The germline V and J ends were trimmed by 6 bases and 0 bases, with 10 bases remaining between them. This CDR3 is built from 14 residues. CDR3 residues: CASSRGPSTDTQYF. As DNA, the CDR3 is TGTGCCAGCAGCCGAGGACCCAGCACAGATACGCAGTATTTT.

J is TRBJ2-5 and V is TRBV5-4; D remains unclear. The germline CDR1 and CDR2 sequences are SGHNT and YYREEE (reference sequence). The V and J ends lost 4 bases and 2 bases respectively, with 15 bases between them. The CDR3 totals 15 residues. The CDR3 sequence is CASSLRSGSQETQYF. Here the CDR3 DNA reads TGTGCCAGCAGCCTGCGTTCAGGCAGTCAAGAGACCCAGTACTTC.

In this sample, this clone turned up a few times. CDR3 in amino acids: CASSIQGPPDSGGYTF. As DNA, the CDR3 is TGTGCCAGTAGTATCCAGGGCCCACCTGATTCGGGGGGCTACACCTTC. V is TRBV19 and J is TRBJ1-2; D may be TRBD1 (5 bases). The CDR3 totals 16 residues. Trimming left V 3 bases short and J 8 bases short, with 22 bases between. The germline gives CDR1 LNHDA, CDR2 SQIVND (reference sequence).

The chain carries TRBV20-1 and TRBJ2-1; the D is unclear. The CDR3 length is 11 residues. Germline-derived CDR1 and CDR2 are DFQATT and SNEGSKA (reference sequence). V was cut by 8 bases and J by 7 bases, with 12 bases left in between. The CDR3 coding sequence is TGCAGTAAAGTGGTTAGGAATGAGCAGTTCTTC. This codes for CSKVVRNEQFF.

V gene TRBV2 combines with J gene TRBJ2-5; possibly TRBD1 for D (5 bases). Trimming removed 6 bases from V and 4 bases from J, with 9 bases in between. CDR1 SNHLY and CDR2 FYNNEI come from the germline V gene. The CDR3 contains 12 residues. CDR3 region: CASRRTLETQYF. CDR3 sequence (DNA): TGTGCCAGCAGGAGGACATTAGAGACCCAGTACTTC.

The chain recombines TRBV2 with TRBJ2-2; D is unclear. V was trimmed by 4 bases and J by 4 bases, leaving 13 bases between them. Germline V CDR1 and CDR2: SNHLY, FYNNEI. There are 15 residues in the CDR3. In DNA form, the CDR3 reads TGTGCCAGCAGTGCCAGGACCCCAGCCACCGGGGAGCTGTTTTTT. As protein: CASSARTPATGELFF.

The V and J genes are TRBV7-2 and TRBJ1-3; no definite D call. Germline-derived CDR1 and CDR2 are SGHTA and FQGNSA. V was cut by 3 bases and J by 1 base, with 7 bases left in between. CDR3 length: 14 residues. Here the CDR3 reads CASSFDVSGNTIYF. DNA of the CDR3: TGTGCCAGCAGCTTTGACGTTTCTGGAAACACCATATATTTT.

The chain combines TRBV11-2 with TRBJ2-3; D remains ambiguous. V was pared by 2 bases and J by 4 bases, with 4 bases between. Germline CDR1 is SGHAT and CDR2 is FQNNGV. The CDR3 covers 12 residues. Here the CDR3 DNA reads TGTGCCAGCAGCTTAAACGCAGATACGCAGTATTTT. Protein: CASSLNADTQYF.

The chain combines TRBV10-3 with TRBJ1-4; 8 bases line up with TRBD1. CDR3 size: 13 residues. Germline trimming cut 6 bases from V and 6 bases from J; bases unmatched to any gene: 3. CDR1 and CDR2 (germline): ENHRY, SYGVKD. This CDR3 reads CAIRDREDEKLFF. The DNA for the CDR3 is TGTGCCATCAGGGACAGGGAGGATGAAAAACTGTTTTTT.

The chain links TRBV9 to TRBJ2-1; D gene ambiguous. Germline V gene lookup returns CDR1 SGDLS and CDR2 YYNGEE. This CDR3 is built from 15 residues. The V gene lost 4 bases and the J gene lost 7 bases, with 18 bases spanning the gap. CDR3 DNA: TGTGCCAGCAGCTCCAGATTGACGCCTCGTAATGAGCAGTTCTTC. Encoded protein: CASSSRLTPRNEQFF.

J is TRBJ2-7 and V is TRBV28, with D perhaps TRBD1 (5 bases). V lost 5 bases and J lost 2, with 13 bases in between. The CDR3 runs to 14 residues. The germline CDR1 and CDR2 sequences are MDHEN and SYDVKM. The DNA of the CDR3 is TGTGCCAGCAGTACCTGGACACCTACCTACGAGCAGTACTTC. Protein product: CASSTWTPTYEQYF. Full variable domain (outside the CDR3, taken from reference TRBV28 and TRBJ2-7): DVKVTQSSRYLVKRTGEKVFLECVQDMDHENMFWYRQDPGLGLRLIYFSYDVKMKEKGDIPEGYSVSREKKERFSLILESASTNQTSMYLCASSTWTPTYEQYFGPGTRLTVT.

V gene TRBV7-2 combines with J gene TRBJ2-5; D perhaps matches TRBD1 (5 bases). The J call may not be correct, given that the DNA end is closer to TRBJ2-7. Germline assignment: CDR1 SGHTA and CDR2 FQGNSA. The CDR3 extends over 13 amino acids. The CDR3 region has the DNA TGTGCCAGCAGCCAAGACCAGGGCCACGAGCAGTACTTC. This codes for CASSQDQGHEQYF.